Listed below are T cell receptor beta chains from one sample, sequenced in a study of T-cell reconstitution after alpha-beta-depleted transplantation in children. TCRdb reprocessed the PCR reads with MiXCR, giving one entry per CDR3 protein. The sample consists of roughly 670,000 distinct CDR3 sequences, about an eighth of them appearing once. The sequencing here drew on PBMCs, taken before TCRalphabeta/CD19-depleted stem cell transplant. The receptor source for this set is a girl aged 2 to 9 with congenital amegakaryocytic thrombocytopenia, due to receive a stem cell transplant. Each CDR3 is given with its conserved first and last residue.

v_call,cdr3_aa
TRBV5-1,CASRDGGGGINEQFF
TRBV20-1,CSARRLAGGPYGELFF
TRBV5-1,CASSLDGGRATEQFF
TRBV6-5,CASSYGWDREYYEQYF
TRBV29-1,CSVEPSGRENEQFF
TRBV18,CASSPQGRERGEQYF
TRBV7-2,CASSSGPGTRGAQYF
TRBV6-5,CASIHSYEQYF
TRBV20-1,CSAPGLSPSDTQYF
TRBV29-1,CSVVYRGPYNEQFF
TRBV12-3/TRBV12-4,CASSPGHLADTQYF
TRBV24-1,CATSDNLGAPYGYTF
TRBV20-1,CSAEGASWYEQYF
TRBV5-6,CASGGGASSYEQYF
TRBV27,CASSFTARPGEATQYF
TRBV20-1,CSARAGGRGLRNSNQPQHF
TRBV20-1,CSARDPLAGVSYTQYF
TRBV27,CASSPRDLSSYEQYF
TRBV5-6,CASSQTSPGAYGYTF
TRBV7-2,CASSFTGGGEQFF
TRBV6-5,CASSYRLLNTGELFF
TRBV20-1,CSARQGVGELFF
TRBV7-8,CASRRSAGVNEQFF
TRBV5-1,CASSLYRDSQLYGYTF
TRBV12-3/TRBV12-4,CASSLGFGGKLFF
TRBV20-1,CSARDFANTGELFF
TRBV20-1,CSAKILIAGTDTQYF
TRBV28,CASSLGTRFYNEQFF
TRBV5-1,CASSFDNTDTQYF
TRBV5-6,CASSSGTGRYYGYTF
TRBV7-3,CASSLTYRDNEQFF
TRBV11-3,CASSLIGIGENEQFF
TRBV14,CASSLRQGKQETQYF
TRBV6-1,CASRAGTSGFLAGEQFF
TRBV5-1,CASSLSGSAYNEQFF
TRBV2,CASTREKTGELFF
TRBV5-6,CASSGSLNWVDTQYF
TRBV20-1,CSAEDRGYNEQFF
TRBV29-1,CSVAKRLVQETQYF
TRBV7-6,CASRGSNLPGANVLTF
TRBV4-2,CASSQDPQGSEQYF
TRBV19,CASGGVRGRTEAFF
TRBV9,CASSALGVSWEQFF
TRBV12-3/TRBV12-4,CASLAGGPGYNEQFF
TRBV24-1,CATSAQGRNQPQHF
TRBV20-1,CSARTGNYGYTF
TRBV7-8,CASSSLAGRISRETQYF
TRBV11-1,CASSFDSDRVSNSGANVLTF
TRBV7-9,CASSPRGELNTGELFF
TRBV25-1,CASSEYAGEGGTQYF
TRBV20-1,CSARDWAAGDEQYF
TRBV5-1,CASSVAVQEPYNEQFF
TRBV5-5,CASRVGLAGAETQYF
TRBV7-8,CASSLVPLDTGELFF
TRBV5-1,CASSLVRGGAEAFF
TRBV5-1,CASSSGQGPSEQYF
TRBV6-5,CASSSLRDIYNQPQHF
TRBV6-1,CATWRGRYTGELFF